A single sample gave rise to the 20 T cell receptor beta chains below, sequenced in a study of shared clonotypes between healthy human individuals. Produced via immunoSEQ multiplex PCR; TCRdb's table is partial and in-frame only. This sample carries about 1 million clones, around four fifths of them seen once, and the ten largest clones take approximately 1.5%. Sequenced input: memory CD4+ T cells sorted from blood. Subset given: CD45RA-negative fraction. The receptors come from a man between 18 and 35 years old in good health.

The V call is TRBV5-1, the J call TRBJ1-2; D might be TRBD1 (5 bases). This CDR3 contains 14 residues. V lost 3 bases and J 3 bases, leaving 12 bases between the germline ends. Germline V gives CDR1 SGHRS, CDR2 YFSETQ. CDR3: CASSSTGTDYGYTF. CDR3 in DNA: TGCGCCAGCAGCTCAACCGGGACGGACTATGGCTACACCTTC.

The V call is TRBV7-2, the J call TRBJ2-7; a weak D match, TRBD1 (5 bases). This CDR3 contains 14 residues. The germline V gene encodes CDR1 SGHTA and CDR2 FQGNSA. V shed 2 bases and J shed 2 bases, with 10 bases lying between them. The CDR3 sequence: CASSLRVGAYEQYF. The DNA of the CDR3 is TGTGCCAGCAGCTTAAGGGTAGGGGCCTACGAGCAGTACTTC.

Written as DNA, the CDR3 is TGCAGCGTTGTCCCGGGGCTAGCGAGCTCCTACGAGCAGTACTTC. This gives the protein CSVVPGLASSYEQYF. The rearrangement joins TRBV29-1 to TRBJ2-7; D might be TRBD2 (6 bases). Germline V gives CDR1 SQVTM, CDR2 ANQGSEA. Trimming cost V 4 bases and J 0 bases, with 16 bases left between them. CDR3 length equals 15 residues.

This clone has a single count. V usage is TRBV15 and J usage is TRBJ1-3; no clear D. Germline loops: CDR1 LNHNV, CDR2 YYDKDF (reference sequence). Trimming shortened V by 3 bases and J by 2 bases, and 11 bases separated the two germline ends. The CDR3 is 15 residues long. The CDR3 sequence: CATSREREPGNTIYF. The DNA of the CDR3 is TGTGCCACCAGCAGGGAGAGGGAGCCTGGAAACACCATATATTTT.

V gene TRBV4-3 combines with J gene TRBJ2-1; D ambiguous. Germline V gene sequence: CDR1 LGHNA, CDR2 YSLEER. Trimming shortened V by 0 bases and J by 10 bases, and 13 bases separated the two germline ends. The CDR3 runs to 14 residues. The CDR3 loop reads CASSQDQLGREQFF. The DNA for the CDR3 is TGCGCCAGCAGCCAAGATCAATTGGGTAGGGAGCAGTTCTTC.

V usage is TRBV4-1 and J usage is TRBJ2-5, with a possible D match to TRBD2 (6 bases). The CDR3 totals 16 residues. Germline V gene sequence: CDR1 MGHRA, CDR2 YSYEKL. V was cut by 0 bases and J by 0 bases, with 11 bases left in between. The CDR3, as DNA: TGCGCCAGCAGCCAAGAATTTAGCGGTTACCAAGAGACCCAGTACTTC. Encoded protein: CASSQEFSGYQETQYF.

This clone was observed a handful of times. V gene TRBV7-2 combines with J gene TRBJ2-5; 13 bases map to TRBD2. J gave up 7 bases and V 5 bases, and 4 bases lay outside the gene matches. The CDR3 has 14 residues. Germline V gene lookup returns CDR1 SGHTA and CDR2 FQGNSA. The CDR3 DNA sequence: TGTGCCAGCAGCCCGGGGACTAGCGGGATGACCCAGTACTTC. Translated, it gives CASSPGTSGMTQYF.

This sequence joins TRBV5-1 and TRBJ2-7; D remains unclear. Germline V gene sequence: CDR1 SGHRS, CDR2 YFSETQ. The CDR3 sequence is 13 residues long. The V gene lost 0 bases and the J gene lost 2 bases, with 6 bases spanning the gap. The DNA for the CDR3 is TGCGCCAGCAGCTTGGGACTCCCCTACGAGCAGTACTTC. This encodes CASSLGLPYEQYF.

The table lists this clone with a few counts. The CDR3 DNA is TGTGCCAGCAGCCGGGAACTAGCGGGGGGGATCTACGAGCAGTACTTC. Translation gives CASSRELAGGIYEQYF. The chain has TRBV4-2 and TRBJ2-7; 13 nucleotides align to TRBD2. CDR3 length: 16 residues. The germline gives CDR1 LGHNA, CDR2 YNFKEQ. V gave up 4 bases and J gave up 3 bases; unmatched junction bases: 6.

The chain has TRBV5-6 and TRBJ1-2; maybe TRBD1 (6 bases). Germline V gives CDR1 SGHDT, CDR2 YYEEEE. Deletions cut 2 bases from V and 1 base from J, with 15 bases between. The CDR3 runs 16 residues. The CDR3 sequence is CASSFGPGQYNYGYTF. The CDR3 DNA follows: TGTGCCAGCAGCTTTGGACCCGGACAGTATAACTATGGCTACACCTTC.

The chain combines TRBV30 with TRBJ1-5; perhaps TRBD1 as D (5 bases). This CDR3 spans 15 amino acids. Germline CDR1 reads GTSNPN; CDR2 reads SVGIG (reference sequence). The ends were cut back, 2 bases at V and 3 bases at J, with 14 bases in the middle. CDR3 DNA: TGTGCCTGGAGTACGGGACGGGCAAACAATCAGCCCCAGCATTTT. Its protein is CAWSTGRANNQPQHF.

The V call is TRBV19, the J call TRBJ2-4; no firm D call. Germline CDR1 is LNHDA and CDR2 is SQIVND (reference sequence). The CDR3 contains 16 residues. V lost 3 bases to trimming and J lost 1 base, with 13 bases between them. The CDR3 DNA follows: TGTGCCAGTAGTATCGCTGGTTTAGGCGCCAAAAACATTCAGTACTTC. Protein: CASSIAGLGAKNIQYF.

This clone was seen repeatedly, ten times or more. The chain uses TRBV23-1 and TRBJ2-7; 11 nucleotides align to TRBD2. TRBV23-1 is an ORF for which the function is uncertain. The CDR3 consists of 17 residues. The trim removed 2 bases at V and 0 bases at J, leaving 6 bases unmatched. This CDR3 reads CASSQAGLAVDSYEQYF. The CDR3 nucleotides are TGCGCCAGCAGTCAAGCGGGACTAGCGGTTGACTCCTACGAGCAGTACTTC.

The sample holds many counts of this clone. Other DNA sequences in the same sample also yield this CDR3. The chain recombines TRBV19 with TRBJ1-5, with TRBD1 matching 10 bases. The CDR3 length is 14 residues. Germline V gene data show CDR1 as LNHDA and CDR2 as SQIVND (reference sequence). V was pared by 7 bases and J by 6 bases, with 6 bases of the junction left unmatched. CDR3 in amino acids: CASKGGQGSQPQHF. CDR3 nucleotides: TGTGCCAGTAAAGGGGGACAGGGGAGTCAGCCCCAGCATTTT.

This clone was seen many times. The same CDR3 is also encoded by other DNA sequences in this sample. The chain's CDR3 is CASSLGGGSTEAFF. The CDR3 DNA reads TGTGCCAGCAGCTTGGGAGGGGGTAGCACTGAAGCTTTCTTT. This sequence joins TRBV5-4 and TRBJ1-1; a weak D match, TRBD1 (6 bases). Germline lookup yields CDR1 SGHNT and CDR2 YYREEE (reference sequence). CDR3 length: 14 amino acids. The germline V and J ends were trimmed by 0 bases and 4 bases, with 10 bases remaining between them.

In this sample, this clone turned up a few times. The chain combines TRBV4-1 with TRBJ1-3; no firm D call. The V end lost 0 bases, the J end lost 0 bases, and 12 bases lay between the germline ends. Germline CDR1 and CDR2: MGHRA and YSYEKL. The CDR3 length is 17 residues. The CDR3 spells CASSQEKPVSSGNTIYF. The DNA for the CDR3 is TGCGCCAGCAGCCAAGAAAAGCCAGTCTCCTCTGGAAACACCATATATTTT.

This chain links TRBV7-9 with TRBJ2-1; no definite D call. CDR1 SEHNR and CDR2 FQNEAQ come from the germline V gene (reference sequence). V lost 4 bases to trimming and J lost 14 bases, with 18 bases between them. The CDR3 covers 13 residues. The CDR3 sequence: CASSSPTIPREFF. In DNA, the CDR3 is TGTGCCAGCAGCTCCCCCACAATCCCCCGGGAGTTCTTC.

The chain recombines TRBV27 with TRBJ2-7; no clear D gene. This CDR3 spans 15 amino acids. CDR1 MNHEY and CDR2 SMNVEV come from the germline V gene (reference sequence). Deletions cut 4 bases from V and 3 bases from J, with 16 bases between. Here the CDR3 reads CASSSGRITNYEQYF. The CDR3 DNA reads TGTGCCAGCAGTTCCGGCAGGATAACCAACTACGAGCAGTACTTC.

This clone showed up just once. CDR3 DNA: TGCGCCAGCACCTTAGGTACGGGAGGGAGCACTGAAGCTTTCTTT. This gives the protein CASTLGTGGSTEAFF. The chain combines TRBV5-1 with TRBJ1-1; D call uncertain. Germline values: CDR1 SGHRS, CDR2 YFSETQ. The CDR3 runs 15 residues. Trimming cost V 6 bases and J 4 bases, with 19 bases left between them.

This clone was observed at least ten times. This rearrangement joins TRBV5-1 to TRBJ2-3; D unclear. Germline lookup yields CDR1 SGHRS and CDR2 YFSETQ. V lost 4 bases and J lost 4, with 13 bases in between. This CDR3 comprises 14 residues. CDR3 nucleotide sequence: TGCGCCAGCAGCGGAGAGCGATGGGCAGATACGCAGTATTTT. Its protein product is CASSGERWADTQYF.